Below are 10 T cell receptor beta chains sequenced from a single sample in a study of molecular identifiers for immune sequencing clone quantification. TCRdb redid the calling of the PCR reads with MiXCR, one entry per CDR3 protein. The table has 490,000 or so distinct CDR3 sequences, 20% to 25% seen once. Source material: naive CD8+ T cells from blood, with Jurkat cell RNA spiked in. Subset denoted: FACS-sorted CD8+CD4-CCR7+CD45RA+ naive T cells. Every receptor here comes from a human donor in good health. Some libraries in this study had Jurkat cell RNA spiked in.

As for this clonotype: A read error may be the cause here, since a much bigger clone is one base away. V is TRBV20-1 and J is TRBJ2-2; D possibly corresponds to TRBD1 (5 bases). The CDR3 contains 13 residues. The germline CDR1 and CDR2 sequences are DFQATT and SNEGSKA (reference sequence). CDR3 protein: CSASNPDTEELFF. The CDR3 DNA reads TGCAGTGCTAGTAACCCGGACACCGAGGAGCTGTTTTTT.

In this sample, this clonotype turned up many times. CDR3 DNA: TGTGCCAGCAGCCCGGGACTAACTTCCTACAATGAGCAGTTCTTC. This sequence encodes CASSPGLTSYNEQFF. The chain joins TRBV13 to TRBJ2-1, with TRBD2 matching over 7 bases. Trimming removed 5 bases from V and 1 base from J; junction bases left unmatched: 5. There are 15 residues in the CDR3. The V gene's germline CDR1 is PRHDT and CDR2 FYEKMQ (reference sequence). The whole variable domain, remainder taken from reference TRBV13 and TRBJ2-1, is AAGVIQSPRHLIKEKRETATLKCYPIPRHDTVYWYQQGPGQDPQFLISFYEKMQSDKGSIPDRFSAQQFSDYHSELNMSSLELGDSALYFCASSPGLTSYNEQFFGPGTRLTVL.

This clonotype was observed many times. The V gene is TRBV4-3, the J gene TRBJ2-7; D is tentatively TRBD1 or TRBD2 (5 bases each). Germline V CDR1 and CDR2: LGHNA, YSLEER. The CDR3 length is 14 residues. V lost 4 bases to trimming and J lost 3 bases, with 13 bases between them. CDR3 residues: CASSPGTHDYEQYF. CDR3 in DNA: TGCGCCAGCAGCCCCGGGACCCACGACTACGAGCAGTACTTC.

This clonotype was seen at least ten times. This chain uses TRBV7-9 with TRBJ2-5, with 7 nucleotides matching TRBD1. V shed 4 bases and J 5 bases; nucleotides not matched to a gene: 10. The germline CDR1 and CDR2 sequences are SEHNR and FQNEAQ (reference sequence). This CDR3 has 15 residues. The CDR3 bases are TGTGCCAGCAGCTCCGACAGGGACCCACCCGAGACCCAGTACTTC. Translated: CASSSDRDPPETQYF.

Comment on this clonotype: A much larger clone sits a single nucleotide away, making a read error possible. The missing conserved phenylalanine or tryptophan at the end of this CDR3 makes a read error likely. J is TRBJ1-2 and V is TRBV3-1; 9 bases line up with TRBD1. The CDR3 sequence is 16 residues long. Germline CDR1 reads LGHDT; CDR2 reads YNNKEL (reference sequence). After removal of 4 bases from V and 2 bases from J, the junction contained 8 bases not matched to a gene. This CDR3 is CASSPSPGTGNYGYTY. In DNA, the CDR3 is TGTGCCAGCAGCCCCAGTCCCGGGACAGGGAACTATGGCTACACCTAC.

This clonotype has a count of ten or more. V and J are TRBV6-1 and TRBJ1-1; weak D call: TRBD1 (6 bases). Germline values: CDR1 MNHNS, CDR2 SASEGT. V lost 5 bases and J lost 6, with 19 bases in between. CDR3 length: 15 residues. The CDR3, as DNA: TGTGCCAGCAGTCGTGGGACATTGGGGGTTCCTGAAGCTTTCTTT. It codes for CASSRGTLGVPEAFF.

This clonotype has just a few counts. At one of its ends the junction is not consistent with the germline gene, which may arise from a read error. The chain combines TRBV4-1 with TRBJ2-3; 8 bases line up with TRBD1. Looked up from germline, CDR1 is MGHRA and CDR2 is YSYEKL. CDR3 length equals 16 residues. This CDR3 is CASSPSTGETTDAQYF. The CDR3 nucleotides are TGCGCCAGCAGCCCGTCGACAGGGGAGACCACAGATGCGCAGTATTTT.

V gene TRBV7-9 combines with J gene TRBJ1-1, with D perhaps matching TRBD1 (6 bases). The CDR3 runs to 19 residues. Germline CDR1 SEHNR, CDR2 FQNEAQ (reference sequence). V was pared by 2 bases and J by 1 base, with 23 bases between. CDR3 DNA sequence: TGTGCCAGCAGCTTAATTCCGGGGGGGGCAGGGCTGAAGAACACTGAAGCTTTCTTT. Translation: CASSLIPGGAGLKNTEAFF. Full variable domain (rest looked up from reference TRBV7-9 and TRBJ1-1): DTGVSQNPRHKITKRGQNVTFRCDPISEHNRLYWYRQTLGQGPEFLTYFQNEAQLEKSRLLSDRFSAERPKGSFSTLEIQRTEQGDSAMYLCASSLIPGGAGLKNTEAFFGQGTRLTVV.

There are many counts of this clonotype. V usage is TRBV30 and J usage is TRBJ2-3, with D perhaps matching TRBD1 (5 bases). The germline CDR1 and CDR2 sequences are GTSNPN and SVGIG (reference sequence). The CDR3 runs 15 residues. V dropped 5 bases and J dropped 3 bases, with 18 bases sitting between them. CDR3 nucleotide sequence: TGTGCCTGGGAAGGAAGGGGTCTAGGAACAGATACGCAGTATTTT. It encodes CAWEGRGLGTDTQYF.

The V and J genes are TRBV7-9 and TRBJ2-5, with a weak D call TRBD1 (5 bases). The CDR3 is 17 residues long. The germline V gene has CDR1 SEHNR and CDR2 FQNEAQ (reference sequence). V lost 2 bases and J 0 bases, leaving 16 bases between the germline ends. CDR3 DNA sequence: TGTGCCAGCAGCTTACAGGACGCAGGGCCTTACCAAGAGACCCAGTACTTC. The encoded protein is CASSLQDAGPYQETQYF.